This T cell receptor (beta chain) was retrieved from a study of radiotherapy plus CTLA-4 blockade in lung cancer (dated 2018 in TCRdb). Background for the entire study: Objective responses were observed in about 17% of enrolled patients, and disease control was achieved in 30% to 40%.

Beyond this particular receptor, the publication reports: After treatment with radiotherapy and ipilimumab, TCR clones that originated in tumors expanded in peripheral blood. Increased serum interferon-beta after radiation, together with early dynamic changes in blood T cell clones, were reported to be the strongest predictors of response.

The library was generated by the immunoSEQ multiplex PCR assay. TCRdb holds this immuneACCESS table with in-frame rearrangements only. Some clones are missing; in checked studies, unresolved V genes explain under half, and the rest has no known cause. For this sample the table gives about 98,000 clones, of which approximately 78% were detected only once. Nearly 3.5% of the sample is taken by the ten largest. Inclusive of the bounding cysteine and phenylalanine, the CDR3 is 21 residues long. The kept DNA is CDR3 alone, 63 bases in frame from the first base. V has 4 bases trimmed and J has 2 bases trimmed; junction bases matching no gene number 23. The germline V gene supplies CDR1 SGDLS and CDR2 YYNGEE. The study evaluated CTLA-4 blockade (ipilimumab) given together with focal radiation therapy in patients who had chemo-refractory metastatic non-small-cell lung cancer. A remark on this clone: Its antigen specificity is not known. No much larger clone is present one base from it, and per-base qualities are unavailable.

The chain is assembled from TRBV9 and TRBJ2-3, with 9 central nucleotides matching TRBD2. The sample in question was peripheral blood, obtained from a patient treated with radiotherapy plus ipilimumab. The receptor's source is a human donor with non-small cell lung cancer who had a partial response to radiotherapy plus ipilimumab. The base sequence is TGTGCCAGCAGCCCCCCAAGGGTCCGAATTATAGCGGGAGCGACCACAGATACGCAGTATTTT. The encoded protein is CASSPPRVRIIAGATTDTQYF.